A single sample is the source of the 13 T cell receptor beta chains below, sequenced in a study of type 1 regulatory T cells. In TCRdb, the reads were re-called with MiXCR into one record per CDR3 protein. Seen here are about 19,000 distinct CDR3 sequences, about 9.4% observed once, and the top ten hold approximately 3%. Input material: CD4+ T cells, either the whole sample or a sorted fraction (not recorded which). Receptors were obtained from a human donor in good health.

This clonotype showed up many times. The chain combines TRBV5-1 with TRBJ2-5, with no clear D. The V gene's germline CDR1 is SGHRS and CDR2 YFSETQ. V was trimmed by 5 bases and J by 2 bases, leaving 10 bases between them. CDR3 length equals 13 residues. DNA of the CDR3: TGCGCCAGCAGTACAGCGACACAAGAGACCCAGTACTTC. Translated: CASSTATQETQYF.

This clonotype counts as medium-sized. The chain joins TRBV4-3 to TRBJ2-1; weak D call: TRBD2 (5 bases). Between the trimmed V and J ends, which lost 0 bases and 6 bases, there was a span of 6 bases. Germline CDR1 and CDR2: LGHNA and YSLEER. CDR3 length equals 13 residues. The CDR3 DNA reads as TGCGCCAGCAGCCAAGAAAGCGGCAATGAGCAGTTCTTC. This codes for CASSQESGNEQFF.

Remarks on this clonotype: A much larger clone lies a single base off, so this may be a read error. V gene TRBV12-3 or TRBV12-4 combines with J gene TRBJ1-1; no clear D gene. Deletions cut 6 bases from V and 4 bases from J, with 6 bases between. The CDR3 consists of 11 residues. CDR3 in amino acids: CASSPFTEAFF. The CDR3 DNA follows: TGTGCCAGCAGCCCCTTCACTGAAGCTTTCTTT.

In this sample, this clonotype turned up a few times. The rearrangement links TRBV7-9 to TRBJ2-3; perhaps TRBD1 as D (5 bases). V gave up 1 base and J gave up 3 bases, with 8 bases separating them. CDR3 length: 14 amino acids. The V gene's germline CDR1 is SEHNR and CDR2 FQNEAQ (reference sequence). The CDR3 DNA follows: TGTGCCAGCAGCTTAGGTGGGGCAACAGATACGCAGTATTTT. Protein product: CASSLGGATDTQYF.

J is TRBJ2-7 and V is TRBV20-1; D might be TRBD1 (6 bases). V was cut by 0 bases and J by 2 bases, with 11 bases left in between. This CDR3 region has 14 residues. CDR1 and CDR2 (germline): DFQATT, SNEGSKA (reference sequence). CDR3 bases: TGCAGTGCTAGAGACGCGACAGGTACCTACGAGCAGTACTTC. Encoded protein: CSARDATGTYEQYF.

By sample share, this clonotype is medium-sized. The V and J genes are TRBV20-1 and TRBJ2-5, with D perhaps matching TRBD2 (6 bases). CDR1 DFQATT and CDR2 SNEGSKA come from the germline V gene (reference sequence). The CDR3 is made up of 12 amino acids. The V and J ends lost 6 bases and 2 bases respectively, with 10 bases between them. CDR3 bases: TGCAGTGCGCTAGCGAGACAAGAGACCCAGTACTTC. As protein: CSALARQETQYF.

This clonotype was counted ten times or more. The chain recombines TRBV7-2 with TRBJ1-5, with TRBD1 identical over 10 bases. The CDR3 has 15 residues. V lost 3 bases and J lost 5; bases outside the gene matches: 4. CDR1 is SGHTA and CDR2 is FQGNSA in the germline V gene. For the CDR3, the DNA is TGTGCCAGCAGCTTCCGGGACAGGGGTGATCAGCCCCAGCATTTT. It codes for CASSFRDRGDQPQHF. The full variable domain, with the rest looked up from reference TRBV7-2 and TRBJ1-5, is GAGVSQSPSNKVTEKGKDVELRCDPISGHTALYWYRQSLGQGLEFLIYFQGNSAPDKSGLPSDRFSAERTGGSVSTLTIQRTQQEDSAVYLCASSFRDRGDQPQHFGDGTRLSIL.

In this sample, this clonotype turned up many times. J is TRBJ2-1 and V is TRBV28, with D unclear. V was cut by 4 bases and J by 6 bases, with 7 bases left in between. Germline CDR1 reads MDHEN; CDR2 reads SYDVKM. The CDR3 is 12 residues long. CDR3 nucleotides: TGTGCCAGCAGTTCCTCGGGCAATGAGCAGTTCTTC. Translation: CASSSSGNEQFF. Looking up the rest from reference TRBV28 and TRBJ2-1 gives the full variable domain: DVKVTQSSRYLVKRTGEKVFLECVQDMDHENMFWYRQDPGLGLRLIYFSYDVKMKEKGDIPEGYSVSREKKERFSLILESASTNQTSMYLCASSSSGNEQFFGPGTRLTVL.

This clonotype was picked up a small number of times. The rearrangement joins TRBV5-5 to TRBJ2-2; TRBD2 matches at 13 bases. V shed 6 bases and J 4 bases; nucleotides not matched to a gene: 9. CDR1 and CDR2 (germline): SGHKS, YYEKEE (reference sequence). The CDR3 sequence is 17 residues long. CDR3: CASNKGLAGPGTGELFF. CDR3 bases: TGTGCCAGCAACAAGGGACTAGCGGGACCGGGCACCGGGGAGCTGTTTTTT.

This clonotype was picked up a small number of times. J is TRBJ2-3 and V is TRBV20-1; TRBD1 is a possible D gene (6 bases). Trimming left V 0 bases short and J 4 bases short, with 11 bases between. Germline assignment: CDR1 DFQATT and CDR2 SNEGSKA (reference sequence). CDR3 size: 14 residues. The chain's CDR3 is CSARDGEGADTQYF. The CDR3 bases are TGCAGTGCTAGAGATGGAGAGGGGGCAGATACGCAGTATTTT.

The DNA for the CDR3 is TGTGCCTGGAGTCCACAGGGTGAACACAGAAAAGCTTTCTTT. Its translation is CAWSPQGEHRKAFF. The V call is TRBV30, the J call TRBJ1-1, with D possibly being TRBD1 (6 bases). CDR1 is GTSNPN, CDR2 SVGIG, per germline (reference sequence). The V gene lost 2 bases and the J gene lost 9 bases, with 19 bases spanning the gap. This CDR3 comprises 14 residues.

This clonotype is medium-sized. V is TRBV28 and J is TRBJ2-4; tentatively, D is TRBD1 (6 bases). CDR3 length equals 15 residues. Between the trimmed V and J ends, which lost 4 bases and 3 bases, there was a span of 13 bases. The germline V gene has CDR1 MDHEN and CDR2 SYDVKM. The CDR3 DNA reads TGTGCCAGCAGTTCATACGCAGGGGACAAAAACATTCAGTACTTC. Amino acid sequence: CASSSYAGDKNIQYF. Using reference TRBV28 and TRBJ2-4 for the parts outside the CDR3, the full variable domain is DVKVTQSSRYLVKRTGEKVFLECVQDMDHENMFWYRQDPGLGLRLIYFSYDVKMKEKGDIPEGYSVSREKKERFSLILESASTNQTSMYLCASSSYAGDKNIQYFGAGTRLSVL.

This clonotype was seen a few times. The CDR3 coding sequence is TGCAGCGGTGGTCAGGGGACCGGGGAGCTGTTTTTT. Amino acids: CSGGQGTGELFF. This sequence joins TRBV29-1 and TRBJ2-2, with D perhaps matching TRBD1 (6 bases). CDR3 length equals 12 residues. Trimming removed 7 bases from V and 5 bases from J, with 11 bases in between. CDR1 is SQVTM, CDR2 ANQGSEA, per germline.